Listed here are 24 T cell receptor beta chains from one sample, sequenced in a study of T cells in Graves' hyperthyroidism and ophthalmopathy. Amplified regions were TCR beta CDR3 sequences from RNA transcripts. First-round RT-PCR of the TCR CDR3 relied on the HTBI primer set. Each CDR3 protein is one row after TCRdb ran MiXCR on the multiplex PCR reads. The sample lists about 250,000 distinct CDR3 sequences; around 22% were seen once. The material sequenced was blood. The origin of the receptors is a young man with Graves' ophthalmopathy.

This clonotype turned up a few times. The chain uses TRBV6-1 and TRBJ2-1; 8 nucleotides match TRBD2. The CDR3 consists of 13 residues. J was trimmed by 15 bases and V by 5 bases; bases with no gene match: 12. CDR1 is MNHNS, CDR2 SASEGT, per germline. CDR3 in amino acids: CASSHRGGTRVFF. DNA for the CDR3: TGTGCCAGCAGTCACCGCGGCGGGACTAGGGTGTTCTTC.

The chain is built from TRBV7-9 and TRBJ2-2; no firm D call. The CDR3 contains 17 residues. V gave up 1 base and J gave up 3 bases, with 15 bases separating them. Germline V gene lookup returns CDR1 SEHNR and CDR2 FQNEAQ (reference sequence). The CDR3 is CASSLVVPNPDTGELFF. The CDR3 bases are TGTGCCAGCAGCTTAGTTGTGCCTAATCCGGACACCGGGGAGCTGTTTTTT.

The CDR3 DNA reads TGTGCCAGCAACCCCAAAGCGGGAGGGCAGGGAGATACGCAGTATTTT. Amino acid sequence: CASNPKAGGQGDTQYF. The J gene is TRBJ2-3, the V gene TRBV12-3 or TRBV12-4; 10 positions match TRBD2. V was clipped by 7 bases and J by 5 bases; unmatched bases: 12. The CDR3 length is 16 residues.

This clonotype turned up a few times. The chain uses TRBV6-2 or TRBV6-3 and TRBJ2-7, with D hard to call. CDR1 is MNHEY and CDR2 is SVGEGT in the germline V gene. The V and J ends lost 0 bases and 0 bases respectively, with 9 bases between them. The length of the CDR3 is 15 residues. The CDR3 DNA follows: TGTGCCAGCAGTTACTCGGCGGCGAGCTCCTACGAGCAGTACTTC. This gives the protein CASSYSAASSYEQYF.

The chain uses TRBV10-3 and TRBJ1-2, with 7 bases aligning to TRBD1. Germline trimming cut 2 bases from V and 0 bases from J; bases unmatched to any gene: 9. Germline V gives CDR1 ENHRY, CDR2 SYGVKD. CDR3 size: 17 residues. The DNA of the CDR3 is TGTGCCATCAGTGAGCAACTCGGGACAGCGTCTAACTATGGCTACACCTTC. Amino acids: CAISEQLGTASNYGYTF.

J is TRBJ2-5 and V is TRBV20-1; 9 nucleotides line up with TRBD2. The germline V gene encodes CDR1 DFQATT and CDR2 SNEGSKA (reference sequence). This CDR3 has 17 amino acids. Germline trimming cut 0 bases from V and 4 bases from J; bases unmatched to any gene: 12. The CDR3 coding sequence is TGCAGTGCTAGAGATGCGGGGGCTAGCGGGATGGGAGAGACCCAGTACTTC. It encodes CSARDAGASGMGETQYF.

The rearrangement uses TRBV28 and TRBJ2-5; 7 positions agree with TRBD2. Germline V gives CDR1 MDHEN, CDR2 SYDVKM. The CDR3 runs to 14 residues. J lost 9 bases, V lost 3 bases, and 10 bases had no gene match. CDR3: CASSFGGSGEAQYF. The CDR3 coding sequence is TGTGCCAGCAGTTTTGGCGGGAGCGGGGAGGCCCAGTACTTC. The entire variable domain, with the rest obtained from reference TRBV28 and TRBJ2-5, is as follows: DVKVTQSSRYLVKRTGEKVFLECVQDMDHENMFWYRQDPGLGLRLIYFSYDVKMKEKGDIPEGYSVSREKKERFSLILESASTNQTSMYLCASSFGGSGEAQYFGPGTRLLVL.

CDR3 sequence reads: CSARRPAALAGGNPNEQFF. The CDR3 nucleotides read TGCAGTGCTAGACGGCCCGCGGCCCTAGCGGGAGGGAATCCCAATGAGCAGTTCTTC. The chain combines TRBV20-1 with TRBJ2-1; 12 bases are shared with TRBD2. J gave up 6 bases and V 2 bases, and 17 bases lay outside the gene matches. The germline V gene has CDR1 DFQATT and CDR2 SNEGSKA (reference sequence). The CDR3 runs to 19 residues.

The rearrangement joins TRBV12-3 or TRBV12-4 to TRBJ2-2, with D perhaps TRBD2 (6 bases). The CDR3 consists of 16 residues. V was shortened by 3 bases and J by 2 bases, with 13 bases between the two germline ends. The CDR3 DNA reads as TGTGCCAGCAGTTTCCGTGGGGGGTCAAACACCGGGGAGCTGTTTTTT. Translation gives CASSFRGGSNTGELFF.

This clonotype was recorded a few times. The chain uses TRBV20-1 and TRBJ2-3, with 12 bases identical to TRBD2. The CDR3 is made up of 16 amino acids. Germline-derived CDR1 and CDR2 are DFQATT and SNEGSKA (reference sequence). V was clipped by 5 bases and J by 14 bases; unmatched bases: 20. The CDR3 sequence is CSAGGSGTSGPSRRYF. In DNA, the CDR3 is TGCAGTGCTGGGGGGTCCGGGACTAGCGGGCCCTCGCGGCGGTATTTT.

There are a few counts of this clonotype. This sequence joins TRBV27 and TRBJ1-6, with D unclear. CDR1 is MNHEY, CDR2 SMNVEV, per germline (reference sequence). Trimming shortened V by 3 bases and J by 5 bases, and 8 bases separated the two germline ends. This CDR3 has 14 amino acids. CDR3 DNA sequence: TGTGCCAGCAGTTTTTGGAGGAATAATTCACCCCTCCACTTT. It is translated as CASSFWRNNSPLHF.

In its sample, this clonotype was seen a few times. Germline and junction disagree at one end, which may indicate a read error. The V and J genes are TRBV7-7 and TRBJ2-1; TRBD1 matches at 7 bases. This CDR3 contains 15 residues. Germline assignment: CDR1 SSHAT and CDR2 FNYEAQ (reference sequence). CDR3 in amino acids: CASSLRQGSLNEQFF. In nucleotides, the CDR3 is TGTGCTAGCAGCTTACGACAGGGCTCTCTCAATGAGCAGTTCTTC.

The V and J genes are TRBV7-9 and TRBJ2-7; 9 bases map to TRBD1. V gave up 5 bases and J gave up 3 bases; unmatched junction bases: 11. Germline assignment: CDR1 SEHNR and CDR2 FQNEAQ (reference sequence). CDR3 length equals 16 residues. CDR3 region: CASSTTTGGVIYEQYF. CDR3 DNA sequence: TGTGCCAGCAGCACCACGACAGGGGGGGTGATCTACGAGCAGTACTTC.

The chain joins TRBV7-9 to TRBJ2-5; D is undetermined. This CDR3 is built from 15 residues. V was pared by 1 base and J by 4 bases, with 13 bases between. Germline values: CDR1 SEHNR, CDR2 FQNEAQ (reference sequence). Written as DNA, the CDR3 is TGTGCCAGCAGCTTAGGAATGGGGAATCGAGAGACCCAGTACTTC. Protein sequence: CASSLGMGNRETQYF.

This clonotype occurred many times. The chain is built from TRBV30 and TRBJ2-2; D unclear. V was shortened by 3 bases and J by 7 bases, with 15 bases between the two germline ends. Germline CDR1 and CDR2: GTSNPN and SVGIG (reference sequence). This CDR3 has 14 residues. The CDR3: CAWSTIQVGGELFF. In DNA form, the CDR3 reads TGTGCCTGGAGCACCATCCAGGTGGGCGGGGAGCTGTTTTTT.

V and J are TRBV28 and TRBJ2-7; 9 bases line up with TRBD1. V lost 10 bases to trimming and J lost 1 base; unmatched junction nucleotides: 8. This CDR3 comprises 14 residues. Germline CDR1 MDHEN, CDR2 SYDVKM. CDR3 residues: CAIRKGQGSYEQYF. DNA for the CDR3: TGTGCCATCAGAAAGGGACAGGGTTCCTACGAGCAGTACTTC.

The table lists this clonotype with a few counts. This chain connects TRBV7-9 to TRBJ2-6, with TRBD1 matching over 7 bases. Germline trimming cut 5 bases from V and 2 bases from J; bases unmatched to any gene: 3. The length of the CDR3 is 15 residues. CDR1 is SEHNR, CDR2 FQNEAQ, per germline (reference sequence). CDR3 in DNA: TGTGCCAGCAGCCCCGACAGGGCTGGGGCCAACGTCCTGACTTTC. It yields the protein CASSPDRAGANVLTF. Variable domain in full (rest from reference TRBV7-9 and TRBJ2-6): DTGVSQNPRHKITKRGQNVTFRCDPISEHNRLYWYRQTLGQGPEFLTYFQNEAQLEKSRLLSDRFSAERPKGSFSTLEIQRTEQGDSAMYLCASSPDRAGANVLTFGAGSRLTVL.

In nucleotides, the CDR3 is TGTGCCACCAGCAGAGACTACACAGGGAGTTCACCCCTCCACTTT. It translates to CATSRDYTGSSPLHF. The chain recombines TRBV15 with TRBJ1-6; possible D gene TRBD1, 6 bases. From germline, CDR1 is LNHNV and CDR2 YYDKDF (reference sequence). The V end was cut by 0 bases, the J end by 9 bases, with 12 bases between. The CDR3 length is 15 residues. Using reference TRBV15 and TRBJ1-6 for the parts outside the CDR3, the full variable domain is DAMVIQNPRYQVTQFGKPVTLSCSQTLNHNVMYWYQQKSSQAPKLLFHYYDKDFNNEADTPDNFQSRRPNTSFCFLDIRSPGLGDTAMYLCATSRDYTGSSPLHFGNGTRLTVT.

The sample holds a few counts of this clonotype. This chain links TRBV19 with TRBJ1-5; 8 positions match TRBD1. The CDR3 totals 14 residues. CDR1 is LNHDA, CDR2 SQIVND, per germline (reference sequence). V lost 6 bases and J lost 6; bases outside the gene matches: 7. As DNA, the CDR3 is TGTGCCAGTAGACCGGACAGGGTGGGTCAGCCCCAGCATTTT. Amino acids: CASRPDRVGQPQHF.

The chain couples TRBV6-1 to TRBJ2-3, with 7 bases fitting TRBD1. With V trimmed by 5 bases and J by 0 bases, 2 bases remained unmatched. CDR3 length: 14 amino acids. Germline V gives CDR1 MNHNS, CDR2 SASEGT. CDR3 sequence reads: CASSKQGSTDTQYF. For the CDR3, the DNA is TGTGCCAGCAGTAAACAGGGGAGCACAGATACGCAGTATTTT.

The chain has TRBV18 and TRBJ2-6; 10 bases map to TRBD1. The CDR3 runs to 17 residues. Germline CDR1 KGHSH, CDR2 LQKENI. J lost 3 bases, V lost 3 bases, and 5 bases had no gene match. CDR3 sequence (DNA): TGTGCCAGCTCACCCGGGACAGGGGTACTTGGGGCCAACGTCCTGACTTTC. Encoded protein: CASSPGTGVLGANVLTF.

The chain uses TRBV13 and TRBJ2-1, with a tentative D call TRBD1 (5 bases). Trimming removed 7 bases from V and 4 bases from J, with 23 bases in between. The CDR3 contains 17 residues. Germline loops: CDR1 PRHDT, CDR2 FYEKMQ (reference sequence). Written as DNA, the CDR3 is TGTGCCAGCACCCCCGTGACAGACCCATACCTATACAATGAGCAGTTCTTC. It specifies CASTPVTDPYLYNEQFF.

This clonotype was seen only a few times. This rearrangement joins TRBV7-8 to TRBJ2-1, with D tentatively TRBD1 (5 bases). The CDR3 length is 13 residues. CDR1 is SGHVS, CDR2 FQNEAQ, per germline. V lost 1 base, J lost 6 bases, and 7 bases lay in between. CDR3 nucleotides: TGTGCCAGCAGCTTAGGTGACAGCAATGAGCAGTTCTTC. The encoded protein is CASSLGDSNEQFF.

This clonotype was detected ten times or more. The J gene is TRBJ2-3, the V gene TRBV20-1; D not certain. Per germline, CDR1 DFQATT and CDR2 SNEGSKA (reference sequence). This CDR3 spans 13 amino acids. V was clipped by 1 base and J by 5 bases, with 10 bases between them. CDR3 sequence: CSARAPELDTQYF. CDR3 DNA: TGCAGTGCTAGAGCCCCGGAATTAGATACGCAGTATTTT.